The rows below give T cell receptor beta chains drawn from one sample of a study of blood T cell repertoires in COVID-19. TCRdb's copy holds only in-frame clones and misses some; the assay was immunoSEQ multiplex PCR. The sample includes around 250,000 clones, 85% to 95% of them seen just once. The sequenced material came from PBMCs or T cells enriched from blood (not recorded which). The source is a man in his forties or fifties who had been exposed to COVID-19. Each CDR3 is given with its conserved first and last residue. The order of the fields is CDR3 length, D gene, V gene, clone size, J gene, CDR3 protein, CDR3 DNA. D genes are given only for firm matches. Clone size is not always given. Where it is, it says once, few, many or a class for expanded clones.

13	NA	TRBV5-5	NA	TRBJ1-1	CASRIQGITEAFF	TGTGCCAGCAGGATTCAGGGAATCACTGAAGCTTTCTTT
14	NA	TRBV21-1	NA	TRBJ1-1	CASSTLLRNTEAFF	TGTGCCAGCAGCACCCTTTTGAGGAACACTGAAGCTTTCTTT
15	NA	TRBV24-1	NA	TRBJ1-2	CATSDSGLGNYGYTF	TGTGCCACCAGTGATTCAGGGTTGGGTAACTATGGCTACACCTTC
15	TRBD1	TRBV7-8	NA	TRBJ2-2	CASSLAGGTAGELFF	TGTGCCAGCAGCTTAGCGGGTGGGACAGCCGGGGAGCTGTTTTTT
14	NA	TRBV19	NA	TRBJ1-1	CASRAGLLNTEAFF	TGTGCCAGTAGGGCGGGGCTACTGAACACTGAAGCTTTCTTT
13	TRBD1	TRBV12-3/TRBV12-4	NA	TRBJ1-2	CASSASGQGGYTF	TGTGCCAGCAGCGCCTCTGGACAGGGTGGCTACACCTTC
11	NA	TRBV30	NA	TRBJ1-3	CAWTGQNTIYF	TGTGCCTGGACAGGGCAAAACACCATATATTTT
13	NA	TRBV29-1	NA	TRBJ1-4	CSVGDTVNEKLFF	TGCAGCGTTGGAGACACGGTGAATGAAAAACTGTTTTTT
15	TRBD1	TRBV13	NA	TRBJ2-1	CASSFSGQGYNEQFF	TGTGCCAGCAGCTTCTCGGGACAGGGATACAATGAGCAGTTCTTC
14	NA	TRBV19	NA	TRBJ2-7	CASRTTDRLNEQYF	TGTGCCAGTAGGACGACCGACAGGCTTAACGAGCAGTACTTC
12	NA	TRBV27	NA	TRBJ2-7	CASGTPSYEQYF	TGTGCCAGCGGGACACCCTCCTACGAGCAGTACTTC
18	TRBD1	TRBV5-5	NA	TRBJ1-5	CASSLVTEAGGGNQPQHF	TGTGCCAGCAGCTTGGTAACTGAGGCAGGGGGAGGAAATCAGCCCCAGCATTTT
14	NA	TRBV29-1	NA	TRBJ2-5	CSVGQLSGQETQYF	TGCAGCGTTGGACAGTTATCTGGCCAAGAGACCCAGTACTTC
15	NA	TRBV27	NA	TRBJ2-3	CASSFRESSTDTQYF	TGTGCCAGCAGTTTTAGGGAGTCGAGCACAGATACGCAGTATTTT
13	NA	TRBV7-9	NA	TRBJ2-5	CASSLPGQETQYF	TGTGCCAGCAGCTTACCAGGGCAAGAGACCCAGTACTTC
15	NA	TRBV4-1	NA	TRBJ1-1	CASSQDLGRYTEAFF	TGCGCCAGCAGCCAAGACCTGGGCAGGTACACTGAAGCTTTCTTT
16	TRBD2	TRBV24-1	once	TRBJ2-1	CATSDSSGRRNNEQFF	TGTGCCACCAGTGACTCAAGCGGGAGAAGGAACAATGAGCAGTTCTTC
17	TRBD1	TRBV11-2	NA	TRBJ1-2	CASSLGPLGTEDYGYTF	TGTGCCAGCAGCTTAGGGCCCCTGGGGACAGAGGACTATGGCTACACCTTC
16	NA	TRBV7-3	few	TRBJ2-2	CASSPQGSGNTGELFF	TGTGCCAGCAGCCCGCAGGGTAGCGGAAACACCGGGGAGCTGTTTTTT
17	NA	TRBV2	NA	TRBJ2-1	CASKGSALARGNNEQFF	TGTGCCAGCAAAGGGAGCGCCTTAGCCCGGGGGAACAATGAGCAGTTCTTC
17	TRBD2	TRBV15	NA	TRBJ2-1	CATSRNYDRGGDNEQFF	TGTGCCACCAGCCGAAACTATGACCGCGGGGGGGACAATGAGCAGTTCTTC
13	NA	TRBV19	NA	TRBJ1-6	CASSISENSPLHF	TGTGCCAGTAGTATATCGGAGAATTCACCCCTCCACTTT
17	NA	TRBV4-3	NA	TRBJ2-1	CASSQDSSYLSYNEQFF	TGCGCCAGCAGCCAAGATTCGAGTTACCTCTCCTACAATGAGCAGTTCTTC
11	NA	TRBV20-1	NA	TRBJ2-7	CSGQFSYEQYF	TGCAGTGGACAGTTCTCCTACGAGCAGTACTTC
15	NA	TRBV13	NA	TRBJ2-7	CASSLGGGLTYEQYF	TGTGCCAGCAGCTTAGGGGGCGGACTAACCTACGAGCAGTACTTC
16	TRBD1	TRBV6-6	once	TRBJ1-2	CASSSKIDRGINGYTF	TGTGCCAGCAGTTCGAAGATAGACAGGGGGATCAATGGCTACACCTTC
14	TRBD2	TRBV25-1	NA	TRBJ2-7	CASSESGLSYEQYF	TGTGCCAGCAGTGAATCGGGACTATCCTACGAGCAGTACTTC
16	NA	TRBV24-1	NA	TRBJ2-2	CATSDPGGWRTGELFF	TGTGCCACCAGTGACCCCGGGGGTTGGCGCACCGGGGAGCTGTTTTTT
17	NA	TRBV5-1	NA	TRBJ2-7	CASSLGGTFPKDYEQYF	TGCGCCAGCAGCTTGGGGGGGACATTTCCTAAGGATTACGAGCAGTACTTC
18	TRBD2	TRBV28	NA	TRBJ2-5	CASSSPPGLAGGPKTQYF	TGTGCCAGCAGTTCCCCTCCGGGACTAGCGGGAGGGCCGAAGACCCAGTACTTC
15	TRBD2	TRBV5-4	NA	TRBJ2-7	CASSLTAGAIDEQYF	TGTGCCAGCAGCTTGACCGCGGGAGCAATCGACGAGCAGTACTTC
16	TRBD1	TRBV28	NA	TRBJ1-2	CASRPPPGQGAQGYTF	TGTGCCAGCAGGCCCCCGCCGGGACAGGGGGCGCAGGGCTACACCTTC
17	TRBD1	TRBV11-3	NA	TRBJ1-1	CASRTRTGGAVYTEAFF	TGTGCCAGCAGAACCCGGACAGGGGGCGCAGTTTACACTGAAGCTTTCTTT